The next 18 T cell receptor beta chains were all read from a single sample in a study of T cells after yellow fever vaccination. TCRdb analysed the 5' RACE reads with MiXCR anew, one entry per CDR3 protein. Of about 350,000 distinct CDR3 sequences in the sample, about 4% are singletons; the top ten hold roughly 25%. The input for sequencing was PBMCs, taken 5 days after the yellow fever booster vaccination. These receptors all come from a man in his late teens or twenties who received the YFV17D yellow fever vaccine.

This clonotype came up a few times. CDR3 sequence: CASSFGADNSPLHF. CDR3 DNA: TGTGCCAGCAGCTTCGGGGCGGATAATTCACCCCTCCACTTT. The chain employs TRBV7-3 and TRBJ1-6; possibly TRBD1 for D (5 bases). V dropped 3 bases and J dropped 5 bases, with 8 bases sitting between them. The CDR3 covers 14 residues. CDR1 and CDR2 (germline): SGHTA, FQGTGA.

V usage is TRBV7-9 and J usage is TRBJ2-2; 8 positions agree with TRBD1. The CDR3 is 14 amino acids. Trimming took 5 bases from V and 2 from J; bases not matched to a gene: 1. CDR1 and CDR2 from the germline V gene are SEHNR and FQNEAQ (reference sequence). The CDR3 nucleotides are TGTGCCAGCAGCACAGGGGGTAACACCGGGGAGCTGTTTTTT. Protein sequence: CASSTGGNTGELFF.

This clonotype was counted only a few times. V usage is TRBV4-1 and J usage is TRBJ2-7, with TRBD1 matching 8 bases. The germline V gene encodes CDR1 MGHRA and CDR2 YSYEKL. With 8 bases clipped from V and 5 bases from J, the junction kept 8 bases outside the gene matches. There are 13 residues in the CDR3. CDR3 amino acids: CASSRTGLNEQYV. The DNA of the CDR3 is TGCGCCAGCTCCAGGACAGGGTTAAACGAGCAGTACGTC.

The CDR3 sequence is CASSPRGTSGSLYTGELFF. Written as DNA, the CDR3 is TGTGCCAGCAGCCCCCGTGGGACTAGCGGGAGTTTGTACACCGGGGAGCTGTTTTTT. V usage is TRBV9 and J usage is TRBJ2-2; 14 bases agree with TRBD2. The junction had 11 bases not matched to a gene; V was cut back by 4 bases and J by 3 bases. The CDR3 contains 19 residues. The V gene's germline CDR1 is SGDLS and CDR2 YYNGEE.

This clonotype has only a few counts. CDR3 DNA sequence: TGTGCCAGCAGCGTAGACGGAGGGGGACGTCTCCTGTTTTTT. Translated, it gives CASSVDGGGRLLFF. The rearrangement uses TRBV9 and TRBJ2-2; D assignment may be TRBD1 or TRBD2 (6 bases each). CDR3 size: 14 residues. Germline loops: CDR1 SGDLS, CDR2 YYNGEE. V lost 0 bases to trimming and J lost 14 bases, with 17 bases between them.

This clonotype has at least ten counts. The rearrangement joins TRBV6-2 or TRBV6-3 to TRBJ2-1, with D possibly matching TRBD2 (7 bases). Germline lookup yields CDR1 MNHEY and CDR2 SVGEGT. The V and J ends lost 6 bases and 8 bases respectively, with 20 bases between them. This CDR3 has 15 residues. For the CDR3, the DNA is TGTGCCAGCAGCCAGCGGGGCAGGGGCCCCCATGAGCAGTTCTTC. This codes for CASSQRGRGPHEQFF.

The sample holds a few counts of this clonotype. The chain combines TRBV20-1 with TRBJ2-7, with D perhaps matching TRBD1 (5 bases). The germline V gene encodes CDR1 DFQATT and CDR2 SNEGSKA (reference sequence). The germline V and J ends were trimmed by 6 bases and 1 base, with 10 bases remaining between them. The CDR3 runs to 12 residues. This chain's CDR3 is CSAPDNSYEQYF. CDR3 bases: TGCAGTGCACCGGACAATTCCTACGAGCAGTACTTC.

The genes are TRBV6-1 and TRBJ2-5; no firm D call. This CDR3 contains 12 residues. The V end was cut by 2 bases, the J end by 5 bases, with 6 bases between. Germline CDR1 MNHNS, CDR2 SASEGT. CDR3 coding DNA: TGTGCCAGCAGTGAACAACTGGAGACCCAGTACTTC. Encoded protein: CASSEQLETQYF.

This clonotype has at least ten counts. The CDR3 nucleotides are TGTGCCAGCAGCTTAGCGCCGGGATACCAAGAGACCCAGTACTTC. Translation gives CASSLAPGYQETQYF. The chain has TRBV7-9 and TRBJ2-5, with D perhaps matching TRBD2 (5 bases). CDR1 and CDR2 from the germline V gene are SEHNR and FQNEAQ (reference sequence). The CDR3 totals 15 residues. V lost 0 bases and J lost 0, with 8 bases in between.

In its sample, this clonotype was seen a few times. CDR3 sequence (DNA): TGCGCCAGCAGCCAGGTGACCCTAAACACCGGGGAGCTGTTTTTT. Its translation is CASSQVTLNTGELFF. V and J are TRBV4-1 and TRBJ2-2; D gene ambiguous. This CDR3 has 15 residues. The germline V gene has CDR1 MGHRA and CDR2 YSYEKL. V lost 3 bases to trimming and J lost 2 bases, with 10 bases between them.

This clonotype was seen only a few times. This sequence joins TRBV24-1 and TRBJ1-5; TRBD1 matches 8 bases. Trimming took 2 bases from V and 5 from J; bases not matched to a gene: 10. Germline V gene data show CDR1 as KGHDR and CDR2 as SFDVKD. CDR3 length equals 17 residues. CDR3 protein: CATSDSTGAPRDQPQHF. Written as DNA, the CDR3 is TGTGCCACCAGTGATTCGACAGGGGCACCCAGGGATCAGCCCCAGCATTTT.

The CDR3 sequence: CASSPRQGEIVEAFF. CDR3 nucleotides: TGTGCCAGCAGCCCGCGACAGGGGGAAATCGTTGAAGCTTTCTTT. The chain joins TRBV5-4 to TRBJ1-1; 9 positions agree with TRBD1. V trimming: 4 bases; J trimming: 7 bases; junction bases outside the gene matches: 11. Germline CDR1 reads SGHNT; CDR2 reads YYREEE (reference sequence). The length of the CDR3 is 15 residues.

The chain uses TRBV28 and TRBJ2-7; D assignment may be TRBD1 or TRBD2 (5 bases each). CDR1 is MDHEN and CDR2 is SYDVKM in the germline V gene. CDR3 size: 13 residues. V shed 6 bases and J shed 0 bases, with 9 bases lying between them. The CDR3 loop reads CASSPGTSYEQYV. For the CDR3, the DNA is TGTGCCAGCAGCCCCGGGACCTCCTACGAGCAGTACGTC.

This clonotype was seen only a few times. The CDR3 region is CSARVAGANVLTF. CDR3 sequence (DNA): TGCAGTGCCAGGGTTGCTGGGGCCAACGTCCTGACTTTC. The chain is built from TRBV20-1 and TRBJ2-6, with D perhaps matching TRBD1 (5 bases). The CDR3 sequence is 13 residues long. Trimming removed 6 bases at V and 2 bases at J, with 8 bases between. Germline V gene lookup returns CDR1 DFQATT and CDR2 SNEGSKA (reference sequence).

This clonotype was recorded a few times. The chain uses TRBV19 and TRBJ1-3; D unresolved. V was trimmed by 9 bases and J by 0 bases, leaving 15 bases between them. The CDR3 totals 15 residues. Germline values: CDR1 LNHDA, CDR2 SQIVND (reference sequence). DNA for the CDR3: TGTGCCAGCGGCGGTCCTCCATCCTCTGGAAACACCATATATTTT. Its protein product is CASGGPPSSGNTIYF.

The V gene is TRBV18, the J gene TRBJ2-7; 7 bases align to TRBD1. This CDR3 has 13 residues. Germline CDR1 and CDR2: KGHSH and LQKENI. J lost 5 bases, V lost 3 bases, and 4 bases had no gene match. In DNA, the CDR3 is TGTGCCAGCTCACCGGGGACAGAAAACGAGCAGTACTTC. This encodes CASSPGTENEQYF.

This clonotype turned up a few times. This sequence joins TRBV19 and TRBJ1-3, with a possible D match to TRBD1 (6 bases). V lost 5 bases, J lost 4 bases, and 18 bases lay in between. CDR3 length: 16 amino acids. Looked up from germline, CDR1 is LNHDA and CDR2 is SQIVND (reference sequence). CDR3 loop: CASSFRQESTGNTIYF. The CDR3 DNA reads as TGTGCCAGTAGTTTTCGACAGGAGTCGACGGGAAACACCATATATTTT.

The CDR3 DNA is TGCAGTGCTAGAGGTGTTTCCTACAATGAGCAGTTCTTC. Translation gives CSARGVSYNEQFF. The chain combines TRBV20-1 with TRBJ2-1; no reliable D call. CDR3 length: 13 residues. Looked up from germline, CDR1 is DFQATT and CDR2 is SNEGSKA (reference sequence). The V and J ends lost 1 base and 1 base respectively, with 5 bases between them.